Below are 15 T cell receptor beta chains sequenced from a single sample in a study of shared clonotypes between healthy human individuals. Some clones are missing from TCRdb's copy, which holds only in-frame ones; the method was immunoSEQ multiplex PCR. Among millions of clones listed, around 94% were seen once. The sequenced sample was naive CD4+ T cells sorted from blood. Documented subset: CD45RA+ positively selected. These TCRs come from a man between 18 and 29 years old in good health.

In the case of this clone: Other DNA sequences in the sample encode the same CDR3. The CDR3 here is CASSVGLAGGLETQYF. DNA for the CDR3: TGTGCCAGCAGCGTAGGTCTAGCGGGGGGGTTGGAGACCCAGTACTTC. V usage is TRBV9 and J usage is TRBJ2-5; 12 bases are shared with TRBD2. V shed 0 bases and J 5 bases; nucleotides not matched to a gene: 5. The CDR3 consists of 16 residues. CDR1 is SGDLS and CDR2 is YYNGEE in the germline V gene.

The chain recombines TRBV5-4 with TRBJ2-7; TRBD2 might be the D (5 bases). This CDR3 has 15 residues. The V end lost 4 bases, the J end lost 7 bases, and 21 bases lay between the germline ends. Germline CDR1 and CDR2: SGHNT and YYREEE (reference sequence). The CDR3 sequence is CASSQVSSARLEQYF. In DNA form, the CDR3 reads TGTGCCAGCAGCCAAGTGAGTAGCGCGAGGTTGGAGCAGTACTTC. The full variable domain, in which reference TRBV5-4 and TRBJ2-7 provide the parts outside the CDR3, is ETGVTQSPTHLIKTRGQQVTLRCSSQSGHNTVSWYQQALGQGPQFIFQYYREEENGRGNFPPRFSGLQFPNYSSELNVNALELDDSALYLCASSQVSSARLEQYFGPGTRLTVT.

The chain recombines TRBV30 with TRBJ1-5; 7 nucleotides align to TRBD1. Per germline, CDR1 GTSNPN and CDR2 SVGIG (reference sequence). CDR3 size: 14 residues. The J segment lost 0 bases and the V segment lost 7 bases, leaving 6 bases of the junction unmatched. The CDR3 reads CAFGQVYSNQPQHF. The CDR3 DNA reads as TGTGCCTTTGGACAGGTCTATAGCAATCAGCCCCAGCATTTT.

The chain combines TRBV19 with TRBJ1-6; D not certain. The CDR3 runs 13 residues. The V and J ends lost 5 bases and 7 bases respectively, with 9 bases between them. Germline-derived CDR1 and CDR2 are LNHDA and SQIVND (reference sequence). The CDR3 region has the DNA TGTGCCAGTAGTTCCTCCGGCAATTCACCCCTCCACTTT. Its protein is CASSSSGNSPLHF.

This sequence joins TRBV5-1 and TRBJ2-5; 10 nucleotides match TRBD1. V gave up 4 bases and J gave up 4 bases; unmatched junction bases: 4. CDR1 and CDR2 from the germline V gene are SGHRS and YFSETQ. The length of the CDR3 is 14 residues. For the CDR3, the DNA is TGCGCCAGCAGCGGACAGGGGGTCGGAGAGACCCAGTACTTC. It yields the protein CASSGQGVGETQYF.

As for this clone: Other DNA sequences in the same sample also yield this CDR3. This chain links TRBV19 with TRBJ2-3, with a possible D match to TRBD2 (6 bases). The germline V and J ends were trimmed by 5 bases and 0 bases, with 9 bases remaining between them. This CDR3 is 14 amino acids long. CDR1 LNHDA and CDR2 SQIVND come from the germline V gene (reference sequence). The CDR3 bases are TGTGCCAGTAGTCGGAGGGCTAGCACAGATACGCAGTATTTT. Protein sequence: CASSRRASTDTQYF.

The CDR3 nucleotides read TGTGCCAGCAGTTACTTGTCCGGGTACAATGAGCAGTTCTTC. This translates into CASSYLSGYNEQFF. The chain has TRBV6-6 and TRBJ2-1; D uncertain. Per the germline V gene, CDR1 is MNHNY and CDR2 is SVGAGI (reference sequence). Trimming left V 1 base short and J 4 bases short, with 8 bases between. The length of the CDR3 is 14 residues.

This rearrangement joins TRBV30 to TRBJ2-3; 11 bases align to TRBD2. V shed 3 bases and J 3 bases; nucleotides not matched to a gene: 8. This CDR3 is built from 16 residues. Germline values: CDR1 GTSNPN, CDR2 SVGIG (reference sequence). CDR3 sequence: CAWSLGTSGFTDTQYF. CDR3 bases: TGTGCCTGGAGCCTAGGGACTAGCGGCTTTACAGATACGCAGTATTTT.

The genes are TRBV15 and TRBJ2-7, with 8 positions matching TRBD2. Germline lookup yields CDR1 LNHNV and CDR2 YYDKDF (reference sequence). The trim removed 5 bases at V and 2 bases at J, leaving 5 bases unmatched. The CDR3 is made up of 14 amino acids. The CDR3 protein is CATSLGGAAYEQYF. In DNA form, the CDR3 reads TGTGCCACCAGCCTCGGGGGGGCCGCCTACGAGCAGTACTTC.

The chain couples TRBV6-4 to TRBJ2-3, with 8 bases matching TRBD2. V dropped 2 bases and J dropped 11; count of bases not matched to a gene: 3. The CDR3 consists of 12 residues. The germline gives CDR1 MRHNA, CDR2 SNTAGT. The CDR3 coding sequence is TGTGCCAGCAGTGACGCGGCGGGGGGGCAGTATTTT. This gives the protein CASSDAAGGQYF.

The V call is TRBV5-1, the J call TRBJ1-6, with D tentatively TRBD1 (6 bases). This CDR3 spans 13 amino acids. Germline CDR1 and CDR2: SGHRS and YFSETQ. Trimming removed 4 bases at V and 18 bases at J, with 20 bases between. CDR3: CASSLIPGQTTHF. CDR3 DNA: TGCGCCAGCAGCCTAATACCGGGACAAACAACCCACTTT.

Here the CDR3 DNA reads TGTGCCAGCAGCCCTGGGACAGGGATAGCCAAAAACATTCAGTACTTC. Its protein product is CASSPGTGIAKNIQYF. This chain links TRBV7-9 with TRBJ2-4; TRBD1 matches 9 bases. CDR1 is SEHNR, CDR2 FQNEAQ, per germline (reference sequence). The CDR3 has 16 amino acids. V gave up 5 bases and J gave up 0 bases; unmatched junction bases: 5.

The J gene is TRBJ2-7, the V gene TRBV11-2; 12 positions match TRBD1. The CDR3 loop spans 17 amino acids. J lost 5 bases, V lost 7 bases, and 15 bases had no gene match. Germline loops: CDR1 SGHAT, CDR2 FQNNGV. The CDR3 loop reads CASNPHPGTGGSNEQYF. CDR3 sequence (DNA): TGTGCCAGCAACCCACACCCGGGGACAGGGGGCTCGAACGAGCAGTACTTC.

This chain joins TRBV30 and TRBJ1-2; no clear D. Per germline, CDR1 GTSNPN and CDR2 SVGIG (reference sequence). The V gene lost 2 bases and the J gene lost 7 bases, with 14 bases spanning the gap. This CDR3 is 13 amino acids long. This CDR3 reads CAWSYSGWGGYTF. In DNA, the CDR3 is TGTGCCTGGAGTTACTCAGGTTGGGGTGGCTACACCTTC. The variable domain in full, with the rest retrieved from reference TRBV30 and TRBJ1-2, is SQTIHQWPATLVQPVGSPLSLECTVEGTSNPNLYWYRQAAGRGLQLLFYSVGIGQISSEVPQNLSASRPQDRQFILSSKKLLLSDSGFYLCAWSYSGWGGYTFGSGTRLTVV.

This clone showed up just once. The chain's CDR3 is CASKLKSGYNSPLHF. CDR3 nucleotide sequence: TGTGCCTCAAAGCTAAAGTCAGGGTATAATTCACCCCTCCACTTT. The rearrangement links TRBV7-2 to TRBJ1-6, with D maybe TRBD1 (5 bases). CDR1 is SGHTA, CDR2 FQGNSA, per germline. CDR3 length equals 15 residues. V lost 11 bases and J 4 bases, leaving 18 bases between the germline ends.